This is a list of T cell receptor beta chains from one sample in a study of blood T cell repertoires in COVID-19. Method: immunoSEQ multiplex PCR; TCRdb's copy keeps in-frame clones and lacks some. The sample has 150,000 to 200,000 clones, 80% to 85% seen once. Specimen: peripheral blood. Receptors originate from a man aged 65 to 79 with active or convalescent COVID-19. CDR3s leave out the opening cysteine and the closing phenylalanine or tryptophan. Clone size appears in some rows only: once, few, many, or a class for an expanded clone.

clone size: NA
J gene: TRBJ1-5
V gene: TRBV7-2
CDR3 protein: ASSLVGAGGGNQPQH

clone size: NA
J gene: TRBJ1-2
V gene: TRBV24-1
CDR3 protein: ATSDYRGVRGYT

clone size: once
J gene: TRBJ2-1
V gene: TRBV5-1
CDR3 protein: ASSLDARGRVNEQF

clone size: NA
J gene: TRBJ2-1
V gene: TRBV30
CDR3 protein: AWTEDSYNEQF

clone size: NA
J gene: TRBJ2-7
V gene: TRBV2
CDR3 protein: ASRLRDSLYEQY

clone size: NA
J gene: TRBJ1-5
V gene: TRBV6-2/TRBV6-3
CDR3 protein: ASSLTGGLSNQPQH

clone size: NA
J gene: TRBJ1-5
V gene: TRBV27
CDR3 protein: ASSRGQAGNQPQH

clone size: few
J gene: TRBJ1-5
V gene: TRBV3-1/TRBV3-2
CDR3 protein: ASSLTGYQPQH

clone size: NA
J gene: TRBJ1-5
V gene: TRBV10-3
CDR3 protein: AIKDRVNQPQH

clone size: NA
J gene: TRBJ2-1
V gene: TRBV3-1/TRBV3-2
CDR3 protein: ASSQTLAHSYNEQF

clone size: NA
J gene: TRBJ1-1
V gene: TRBV12-3/TRBV12-4
CDR3 protein: ASSLNRGTEAF

clone size: NA
J gene: TRBJ1-2
V gene: TRBV29-1
CDR3 protein: SVARQGKYGYT

clone size: NA
J gene: TRBJ2-3
V gene: TRBV5-1
CDR3 protein: ASSLGLATDADTQY

clone size: NA
J gene: TRBJ2-2
V gene: TRBV6-5
CDR3 protein: ASRPQGADGELF

clone size: few
J gene: TRBJ1-1
V gene: TRBV19
CDR3 protein: ASKGQRHNTEAF

clone size: NA
J gene: TRBJ1-2
V gene: TRBV5-4
CDR3 protein: ASSPTGQDGGYT

clone size: NA
J gene: TRBJ2-4
V gene: TRBV3-1/TRBV3-2
CDR3 protein: ASSQRGQLKNIQY

clone size: NA
J gene: TRBJ1-2
V gene: TRBV9
CDR3 protein: ASSLGGEASYT

clone size: NA
J gene: TRBJ1-2
V gene: TRBV7-9
CDR3 protein: ASSPGTSSDGYT

clone size: NA
J gene: TRBJ2-1
V gene: TRBV7-2
CDR3 protein: ASRPLGQGGYNEQF

clone size: NA
J gene: TRBJ2-4
V gene: TRBV7-9
CDR3 protein: ASSPDLWAELAKNIQY

clone size: NA
J gene: TRBJ1-4
V gene: TRBV18
CDR3 protein: ASSPTQGANEKLF

clone size: NA
J gene: TRBJ1-2
V gene: TRBV5-4
CDR3 protein: ASSVDRGDGYT

clone size: NA
J gene: TRBJ2-7
V gene: TRBV7-2
CDR3 protein: ASSPTGVIYEQY

clone size: NA
J gene: TRBJ2-3
V gene: TRBV5-1
CDR3 protein: ASSAGTGGTDTQY

clone size: NA
J gene: TRBJ2-5
V gene: TRBV5-1
CDR3 protein: ASSLTRPEGETQY

clone size: NA
J gene: TRBJ1-2
V gene: TRBV14
CDR3 protein: ASSQAMRQGVYGYT

clone size: NA
J gene: TRBJ2-1
V gene: TRBV14
CDR3 protein: ASSPLAGGINEQF

clone size: NA
J gene: TRBJ1-5
V gene: TRBV9
CDR3 protein: ASSVWSSNQPQH